This T cell receptor beta chain is from a study of blood T cell repertoires in COVID-19. About the research overall: Donors in the United States, Italy and Spain gave samples during acute or convalescent COVID-19. Sources were T cells, B-cell-depleted T cells, or PBMCs; the material itself was cDNA or gDNA.

V lost 3 bases and J lost 6, with 11 bases in between. The CDR3 is 13 amino acids. Authors' data handling: Counts of nucleated cells, estimated from reference gene primer amplification, were obtained. TCRdb keeps only in-frame clones here, not all; method: immunoSEQ multiplex PCR. V and J calls and clone size follow that table, whereas D and trimming were derived from the DNA. The table shows roughly 32,000 clones, with roughly 85% occurring only once. This sequence originates from an elderly man with active COVID-19. Specimen: peripheral blood. The genes are TRBV12-3 or TRBV12-4 and TRBJ2-5; possibly TRBD2 for D (5 bases). CDR3 protein: CASSFRGSQTQYF. CDR3 DNA sequence: TGTGCCAGCAGTTTCCGGGGATCTCAGACCCAGTACTTC.